This TCR beta chain stems from a study of blood T cell repertoires in COVID-19. Sequenced by immunoSEQ multiplex PCR; TCRdb stores in-frame clones only, minus some. Altogether roughly 80,000 clones are present, approximately 82% being singletons, with the ten largest covering about a fifth. This clone has only a few counts. The CDR3 runs to 15 residues. With 10 bases removed from V and 2 bases from J, the gap between germline ends came to 15 bases. Looked up from germline, CDR1 is MNHNY and CDR2 is SVGAGI (reference sequence). The receptor comes from a human donor in a cohort sampled during active COVID-19. Sequenced material: peripheral blood. This sequence joins TRBV6-6 and TRBJ2-6; D may be TRBD1 (6 bases). The CDR3 reads CATHPRTAGANVLTF. The CDR3 DNA follows: TGTGCCACCCACCCACGGACAGCTGGGGCCAACGTCCTGACTTTC.